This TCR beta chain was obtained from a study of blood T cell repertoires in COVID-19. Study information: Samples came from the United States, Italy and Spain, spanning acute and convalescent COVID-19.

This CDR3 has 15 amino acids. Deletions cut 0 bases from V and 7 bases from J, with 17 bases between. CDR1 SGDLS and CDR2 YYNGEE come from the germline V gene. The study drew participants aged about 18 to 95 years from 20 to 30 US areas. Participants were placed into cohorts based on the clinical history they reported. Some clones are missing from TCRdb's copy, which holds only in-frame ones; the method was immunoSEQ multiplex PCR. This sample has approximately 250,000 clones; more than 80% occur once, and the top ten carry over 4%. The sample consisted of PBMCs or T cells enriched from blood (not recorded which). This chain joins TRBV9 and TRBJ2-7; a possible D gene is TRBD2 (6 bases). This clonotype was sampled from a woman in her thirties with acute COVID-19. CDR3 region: CASSVGGSAAGEQYF. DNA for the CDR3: TGTGCCAGCAGCGTAGGTGGGTCGGCGGCGGGGGAGCAGTACTTC.